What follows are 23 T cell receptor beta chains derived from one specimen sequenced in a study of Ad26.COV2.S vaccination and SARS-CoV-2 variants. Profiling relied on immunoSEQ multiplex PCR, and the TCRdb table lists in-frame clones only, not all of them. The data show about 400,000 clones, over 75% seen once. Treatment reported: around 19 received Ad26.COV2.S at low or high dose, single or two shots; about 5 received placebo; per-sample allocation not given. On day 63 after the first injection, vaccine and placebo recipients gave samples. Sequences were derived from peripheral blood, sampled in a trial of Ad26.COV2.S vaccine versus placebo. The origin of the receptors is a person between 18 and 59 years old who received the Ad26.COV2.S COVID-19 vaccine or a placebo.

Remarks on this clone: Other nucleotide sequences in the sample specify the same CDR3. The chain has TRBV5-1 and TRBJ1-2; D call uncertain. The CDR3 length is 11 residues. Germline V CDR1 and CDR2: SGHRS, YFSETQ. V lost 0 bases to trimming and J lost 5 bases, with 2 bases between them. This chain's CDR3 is CASSLGYGYTF. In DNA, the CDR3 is TGCGCCAGCAGCTTGGGGTATGGCTACACCTTC.

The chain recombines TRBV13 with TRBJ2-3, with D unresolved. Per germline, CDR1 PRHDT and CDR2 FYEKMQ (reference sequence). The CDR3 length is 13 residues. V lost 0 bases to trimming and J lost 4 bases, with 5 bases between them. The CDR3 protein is CASSLGRADTQYF. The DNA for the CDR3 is TGTGCCAGCAGCTTAGGTCGGGCAGATACGCAGTATTTT.

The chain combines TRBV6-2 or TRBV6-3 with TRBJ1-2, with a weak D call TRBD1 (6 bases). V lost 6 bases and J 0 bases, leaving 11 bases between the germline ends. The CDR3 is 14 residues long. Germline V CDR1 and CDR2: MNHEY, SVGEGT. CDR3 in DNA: TGTGCCAGCAGCAGGACAGCGACTAACTATGGCTACACCTTC. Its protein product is CASSRTATNYGYTF.

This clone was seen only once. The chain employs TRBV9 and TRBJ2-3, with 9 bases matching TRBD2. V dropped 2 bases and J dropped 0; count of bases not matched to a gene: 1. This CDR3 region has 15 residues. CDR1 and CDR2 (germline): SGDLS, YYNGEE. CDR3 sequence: CASSVSGRSTDTQYF. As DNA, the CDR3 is TGTGCCAGCAGCGTGAGCGGGAGGAGCACAGATACGCAGTATTTT.

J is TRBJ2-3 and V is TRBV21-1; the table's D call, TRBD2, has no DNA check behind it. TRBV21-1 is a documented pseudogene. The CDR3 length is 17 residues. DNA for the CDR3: TGTGCCAGCGGTAGTAGGCGGGAGAGTCCAATCACAGATACGCAGTATTTT. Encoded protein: CASGSRRESPITDTQYF.

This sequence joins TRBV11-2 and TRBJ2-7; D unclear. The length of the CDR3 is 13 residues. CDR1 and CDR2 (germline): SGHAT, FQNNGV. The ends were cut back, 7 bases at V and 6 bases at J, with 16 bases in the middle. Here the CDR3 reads CASTFRRKREQYF. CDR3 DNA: TGTGCCAGCACCTTTCGCAGGAAGCGCGAGCAGTACTTC.

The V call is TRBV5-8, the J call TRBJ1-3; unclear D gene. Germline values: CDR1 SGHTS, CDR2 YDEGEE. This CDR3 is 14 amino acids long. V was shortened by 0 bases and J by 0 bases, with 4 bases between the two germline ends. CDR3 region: CASSLGVSGNTIYF. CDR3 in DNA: TGTGCCAGCAGCTTGGGAGTCTCTGGAAACACCATATATTTT.

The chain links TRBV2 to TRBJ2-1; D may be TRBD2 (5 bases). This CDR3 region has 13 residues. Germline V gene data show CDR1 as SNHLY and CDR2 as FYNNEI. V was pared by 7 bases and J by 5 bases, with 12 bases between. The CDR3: CASKTSFNNEQFF. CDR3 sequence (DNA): TGTGCCAGCAAAACTAGTTTTAACAATGAGCAGTTCTTC.

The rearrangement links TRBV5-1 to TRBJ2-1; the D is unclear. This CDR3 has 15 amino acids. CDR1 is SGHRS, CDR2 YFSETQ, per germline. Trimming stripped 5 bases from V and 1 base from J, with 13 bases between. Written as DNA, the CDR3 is TGCGCCAGCAGGTCCATTGGTGGGTCCTACAATGAGCAGTTCTTC. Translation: CASRSIGGSYNEQFF.

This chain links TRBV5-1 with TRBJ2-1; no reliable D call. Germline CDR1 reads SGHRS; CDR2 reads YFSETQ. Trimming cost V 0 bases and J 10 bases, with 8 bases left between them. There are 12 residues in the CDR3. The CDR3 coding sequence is TGCGCCAGCAGCTTGGGAGCAGGCGAGCAGTTCTTC. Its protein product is CASSLGAGEQFF.

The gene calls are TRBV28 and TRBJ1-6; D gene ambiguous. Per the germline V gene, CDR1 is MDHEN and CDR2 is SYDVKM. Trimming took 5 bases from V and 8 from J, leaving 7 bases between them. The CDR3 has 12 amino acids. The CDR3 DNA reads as TGTGCCAGCAGTCCCAAAGATTCACCCCTCCACTTT. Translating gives CASSPKDSPLHF.

The CDR3 here is CASSAPEYTEAFF. The CDR3 DNA reads TGTGCCAGTAGTGCACCAGAATACACTGAAGCTTTCTTT. This chain links TRBV19 with TRBJ1-1; D is unresolved. The CDR3 contains 13 residues. The germline V gene has CDR1 LNHDA and CDR2 SQIVND (reference sequence). The V gene lost 5 bases and the J gene lost 3 bases, with 10 bases spanning the gap.

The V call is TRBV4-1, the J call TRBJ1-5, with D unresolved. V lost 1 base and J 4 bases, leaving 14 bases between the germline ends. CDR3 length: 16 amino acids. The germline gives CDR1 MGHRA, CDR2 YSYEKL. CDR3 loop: CASSQVKGPLNQPQHF. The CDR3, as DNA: TGCGCCAGCAGCCAAGTAAAAGGGCCTCTTAATCAGCCCCAGCATTTT.

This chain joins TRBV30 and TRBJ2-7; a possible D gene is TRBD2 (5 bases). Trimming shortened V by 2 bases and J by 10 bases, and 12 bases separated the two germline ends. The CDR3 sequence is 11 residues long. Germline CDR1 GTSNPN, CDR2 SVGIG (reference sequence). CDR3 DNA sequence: TGTGCCTGGAGTCTCGCGGGCGAACAGTACTTC. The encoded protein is CAWSLAGEQYF.

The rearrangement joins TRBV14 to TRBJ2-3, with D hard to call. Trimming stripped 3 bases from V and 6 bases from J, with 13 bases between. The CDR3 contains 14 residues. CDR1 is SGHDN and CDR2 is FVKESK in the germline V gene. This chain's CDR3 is CASSQGSNVDTQYF. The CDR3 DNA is TGTGCCAGCAGCCAGGGCTCTAATGTGGATACGCAGTATTTT.

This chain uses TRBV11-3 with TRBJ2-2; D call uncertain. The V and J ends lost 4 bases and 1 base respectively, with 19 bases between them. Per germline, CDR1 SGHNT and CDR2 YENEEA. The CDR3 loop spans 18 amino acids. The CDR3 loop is CASSSLWNQNMNTGELFF. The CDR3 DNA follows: TGTGCCAGCAGCTCGCTTTGGAACCAGAATATGAACACCGGGGAGCTGTTTTTT.

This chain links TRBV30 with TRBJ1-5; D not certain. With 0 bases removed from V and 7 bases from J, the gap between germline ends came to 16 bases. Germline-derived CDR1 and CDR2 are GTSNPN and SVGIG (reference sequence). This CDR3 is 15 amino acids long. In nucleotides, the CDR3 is TGTGCCTGGAGTGTACCGGCGAAATCGGGGCAGCCCCAGCATTTT. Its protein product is CAWSVPAKSGQPQHF.

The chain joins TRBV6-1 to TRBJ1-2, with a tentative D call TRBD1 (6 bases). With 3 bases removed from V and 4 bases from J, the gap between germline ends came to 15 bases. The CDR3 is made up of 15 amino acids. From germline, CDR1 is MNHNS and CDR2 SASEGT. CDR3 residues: CASSEPQGSGYGYTF. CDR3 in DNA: TGTGCCAGCAGTGAGCCCCAGGGGTCAGGCTATGGCTACACCTTC.

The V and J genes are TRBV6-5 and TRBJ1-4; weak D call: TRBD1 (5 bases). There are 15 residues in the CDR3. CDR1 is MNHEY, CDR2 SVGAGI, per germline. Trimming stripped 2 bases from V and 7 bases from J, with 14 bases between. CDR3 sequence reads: CASSYGGQGREKLFF. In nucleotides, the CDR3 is TGTGCCAGCAGTTACGGAGGGCAGGGACGTGAAAAACTGTTTTTT.

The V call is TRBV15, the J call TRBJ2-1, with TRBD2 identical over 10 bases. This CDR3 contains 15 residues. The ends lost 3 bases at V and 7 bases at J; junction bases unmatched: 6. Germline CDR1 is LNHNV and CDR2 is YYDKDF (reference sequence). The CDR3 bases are TGTGCCACCAGCAGTTCAGCGGGAGGGGCAAATGAGCAGTTCTTC. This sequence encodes CATSSSAGGANEQFF.

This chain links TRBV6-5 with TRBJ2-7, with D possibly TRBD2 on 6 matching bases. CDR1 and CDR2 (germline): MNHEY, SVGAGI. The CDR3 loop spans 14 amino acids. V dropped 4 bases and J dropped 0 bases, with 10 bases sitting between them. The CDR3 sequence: CASSSGLSSYEQYF. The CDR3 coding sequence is TGTGCCAGCAGTTCGGGACTCAGCTCCTACGAGCAGTACTTC.

CDR3 DNA sequence: TGTGCCAGTAGTATAGTAGGGCGGAAAAAAGAGACCCAGTACTTC. It encodes CASSIVGRKKETQYF. The chain couples TRBV19 to TRBJ2-5; D gene ambiguous. Trimming removed 1 base at V and 3 bases at J, with 12 bases between. Germline CDR1 and CDR2: LNHDA and SQIVND (reference sequence). CDR3 length: 15 amino acids.

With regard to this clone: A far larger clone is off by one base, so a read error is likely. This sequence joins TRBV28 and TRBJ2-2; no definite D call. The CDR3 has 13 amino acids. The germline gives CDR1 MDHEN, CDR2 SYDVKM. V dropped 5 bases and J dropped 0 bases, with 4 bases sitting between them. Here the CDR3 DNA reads TGTGCCAGCAGTGAGACGAACACCGGGGAGCTGTTTTTT. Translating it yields CASSETNTGELFF.